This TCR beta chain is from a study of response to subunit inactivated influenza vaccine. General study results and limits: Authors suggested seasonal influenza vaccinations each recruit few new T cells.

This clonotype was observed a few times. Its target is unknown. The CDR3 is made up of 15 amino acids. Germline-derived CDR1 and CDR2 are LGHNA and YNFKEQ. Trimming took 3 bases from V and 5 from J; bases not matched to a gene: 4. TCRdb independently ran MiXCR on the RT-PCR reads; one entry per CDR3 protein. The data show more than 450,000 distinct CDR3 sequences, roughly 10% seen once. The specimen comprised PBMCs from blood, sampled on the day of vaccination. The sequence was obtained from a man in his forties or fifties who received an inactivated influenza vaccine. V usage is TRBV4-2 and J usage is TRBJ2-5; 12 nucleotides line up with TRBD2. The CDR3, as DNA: TGTGCCAGCAGCCATACTAGCGGGAGGCAGGAGACCCAGTACTTC. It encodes CASSHTSGRQETQYF.